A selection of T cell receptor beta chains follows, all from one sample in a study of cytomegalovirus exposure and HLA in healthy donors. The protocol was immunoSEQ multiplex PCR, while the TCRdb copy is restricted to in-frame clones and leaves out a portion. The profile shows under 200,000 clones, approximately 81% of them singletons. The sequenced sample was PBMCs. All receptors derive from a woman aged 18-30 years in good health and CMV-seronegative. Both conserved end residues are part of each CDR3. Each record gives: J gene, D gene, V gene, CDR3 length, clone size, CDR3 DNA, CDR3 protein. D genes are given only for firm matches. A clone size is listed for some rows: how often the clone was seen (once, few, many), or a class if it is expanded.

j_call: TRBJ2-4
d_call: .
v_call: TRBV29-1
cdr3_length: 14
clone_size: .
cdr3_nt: TGCAGCGTTAGGGACAACCTAGCCAAAAACATTCAGTACTTC
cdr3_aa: CSVRDNLAKNIQYF

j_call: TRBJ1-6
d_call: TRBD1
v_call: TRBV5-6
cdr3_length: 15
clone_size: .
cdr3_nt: TGTGCCAGCAGCCCCCAGGGGGCCGGGAATTCACCCCTCCACTTT
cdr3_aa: CASSPQGAGNSPLHF

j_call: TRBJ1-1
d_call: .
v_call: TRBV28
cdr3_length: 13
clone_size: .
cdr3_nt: TGTGCCAGCAGTTTAGCGCAGAACACTGAAGCTTTCTTT
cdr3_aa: CASSLAQNTEAFF

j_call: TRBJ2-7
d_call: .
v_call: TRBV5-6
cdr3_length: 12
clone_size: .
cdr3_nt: TGTGCCAGCAGCTCACAGGGTAACGAGCAGTACTTC
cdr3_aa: CASSSQGNEQYF

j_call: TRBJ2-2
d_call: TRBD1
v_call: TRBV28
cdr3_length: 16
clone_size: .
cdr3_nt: TGTGCCAGCAGTTACACCGGGACAGGTAACACCGGGGAGCTGTTTTTT
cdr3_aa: CASSYTGTGNTGELFF

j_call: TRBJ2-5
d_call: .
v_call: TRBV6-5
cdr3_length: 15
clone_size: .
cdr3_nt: TGTGCCAGCAGTTACTCCGGCCTTAGGGGAGGTGAGCAGTACTTC
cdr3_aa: CASSYSGLRGGEQYF

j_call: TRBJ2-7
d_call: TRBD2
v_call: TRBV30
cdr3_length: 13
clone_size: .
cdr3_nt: TGTGCCTGGAGCCGGGGACTAGCAGTGGAGCAGTACTTC
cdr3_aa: CAWSRGLAVEQYF

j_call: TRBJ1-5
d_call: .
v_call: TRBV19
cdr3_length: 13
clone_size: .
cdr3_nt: TGTGCCAGTAGTATCCTCAGGGATCAGCCCCAGCATTTT
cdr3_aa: CASSILRDQPQHF

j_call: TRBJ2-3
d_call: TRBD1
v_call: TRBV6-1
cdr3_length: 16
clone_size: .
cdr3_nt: TGTGCCAGCAGTGAAGCGTCGGGACAGGGACCAGATACGCAGTATTTT
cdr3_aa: CASSEASGQGPDTQYF

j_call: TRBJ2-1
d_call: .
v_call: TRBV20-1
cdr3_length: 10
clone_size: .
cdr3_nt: TGCAGTGCCTTAGCCTTTGAGCAGTTCTTC
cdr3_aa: CSALAFEQFF

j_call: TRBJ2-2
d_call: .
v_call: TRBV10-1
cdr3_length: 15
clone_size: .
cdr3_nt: TGCGCCAGCAGTGAGACAGGTTTGAACACCGGGGAGCTGTTTTTT
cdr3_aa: CASSETGLNTGELFF

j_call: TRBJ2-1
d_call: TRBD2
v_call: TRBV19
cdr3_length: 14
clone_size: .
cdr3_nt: TGTGCCAGTAGTTTAGGGACTAGCAAAGGAGTCGCGTTCTTC
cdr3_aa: CASSLGTSKGVAFF

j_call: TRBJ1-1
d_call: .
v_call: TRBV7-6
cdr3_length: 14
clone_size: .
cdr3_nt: TGTGCCAGCAGCTTAGTGGGGAGTGGGACTGAAGCTTTCTTT
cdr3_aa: CASSLVGSGTEAFF

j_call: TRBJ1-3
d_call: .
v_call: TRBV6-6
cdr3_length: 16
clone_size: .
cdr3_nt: TGTGCCAGCAGTTACTCAGGGGCTCGGTCTGGAAACACCATATATTTT
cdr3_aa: CASSYSGARSGNTIYF

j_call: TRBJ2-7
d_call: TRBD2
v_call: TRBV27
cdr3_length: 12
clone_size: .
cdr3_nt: TGTGCCAGCAGTCGTAGCGGGTACGAGCAGTACTTC
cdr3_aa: CASSRSGYEQYF

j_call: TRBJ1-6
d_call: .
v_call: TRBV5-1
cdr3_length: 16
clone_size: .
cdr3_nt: TGCGCCAGCAGCCAAACCCCCACCGGGGGGGATTCACCCCTCCACTTT
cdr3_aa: CASSQTPTGGDSPLHF

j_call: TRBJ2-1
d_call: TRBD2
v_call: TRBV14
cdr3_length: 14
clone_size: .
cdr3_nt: TGTGCCAGCAGCCAGGGACTACGAATCAATGAGCAGTTCTTC
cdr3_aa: CASSQGLRINEQFF

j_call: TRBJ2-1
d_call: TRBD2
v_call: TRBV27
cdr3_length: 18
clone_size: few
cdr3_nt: TGTGCCAGCAGTAGACACGGGTTGGGGGCATTAGCGGGAAATGAGCAGTTCTTC
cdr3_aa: CASSRHGLGALAGNEQFF

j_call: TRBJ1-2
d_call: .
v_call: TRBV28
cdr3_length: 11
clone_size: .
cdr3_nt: TGTGCCAGCAGTTACAGCTATGGCTACACCTTC
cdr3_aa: CASSYSYGYTF

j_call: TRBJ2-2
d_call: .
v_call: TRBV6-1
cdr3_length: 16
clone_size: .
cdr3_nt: TGTGCCAGCAGTGAGAAGGGCCTAGGGGTCACCGGGGAGCTGTTTTTT
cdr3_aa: CASSEKGLGVTGELFF

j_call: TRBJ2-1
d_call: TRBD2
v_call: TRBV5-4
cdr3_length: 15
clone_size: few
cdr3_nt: TGTGCCAGCAGCCGATCGACTAGCGGGGTTCGTGTGCAGTTCTTC
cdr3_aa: CASSRSTSGVRVQFF

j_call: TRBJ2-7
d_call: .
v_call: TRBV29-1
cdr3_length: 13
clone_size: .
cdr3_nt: TGCAGCGTCAGACAGGCCACCTTAGACAAGCAGTACTTC
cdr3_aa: CSVRQATLDKQYF

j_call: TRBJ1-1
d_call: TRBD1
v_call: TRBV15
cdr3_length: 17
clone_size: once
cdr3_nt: TGTGCCACCAGCAGAGGCTGGGGGACAGGGGTGAACACTGAAGCTTTCTTT
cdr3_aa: CATSRGWGTGVNTEAFF

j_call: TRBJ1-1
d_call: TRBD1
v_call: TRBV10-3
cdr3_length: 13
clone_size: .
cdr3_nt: TGTGCCACGACAGGGGAAGCGAGCACTGAAGCTTTCTTT
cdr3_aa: CATTGEASTEAFF

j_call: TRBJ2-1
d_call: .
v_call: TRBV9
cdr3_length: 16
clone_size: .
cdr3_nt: TGTGCCAGCAGCGTAGTGGGCCAGAGCCACTACAATGAGCAGTTCTTC
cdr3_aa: CASSVVGQSHYNEQFF

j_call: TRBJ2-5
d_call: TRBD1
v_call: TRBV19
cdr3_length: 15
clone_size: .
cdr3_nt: TGTGCCAGTAGCGCCGGGACAGGGGGGTTGGAGACCCAGTACTTC
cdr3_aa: CASSAGTGGLETQYF

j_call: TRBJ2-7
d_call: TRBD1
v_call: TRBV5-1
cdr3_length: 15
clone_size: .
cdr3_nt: TGCGCCAGCAGCTTGTCCGGGACAGTGAACTACGAGCAGTACTTC
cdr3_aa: CASSLSGTVNYEQYF

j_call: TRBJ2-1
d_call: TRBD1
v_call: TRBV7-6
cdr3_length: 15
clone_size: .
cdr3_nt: TGTGCCAGCAGATCCGGGACAGGGAAGGACAATGAGCAGTTCTTC
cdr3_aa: CASRSGTGKDNEQFF

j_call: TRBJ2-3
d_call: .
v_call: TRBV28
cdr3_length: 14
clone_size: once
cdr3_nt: TGTGCCAGCAGTTTCCAGCGGGCTGCAGATACGCAGTATTTT
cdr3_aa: CASSFQRAADTQYF

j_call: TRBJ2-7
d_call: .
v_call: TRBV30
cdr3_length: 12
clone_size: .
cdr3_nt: TGTGCCTGGAGTGTACGGGTATCCGAGCAGTACTTC
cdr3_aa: CAWSVRVSEQYF

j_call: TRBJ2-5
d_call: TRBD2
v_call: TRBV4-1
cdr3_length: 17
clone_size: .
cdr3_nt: TGCGCCAGCAGCCAATGGACTAGCGGGAGCGGGTCGGAGACCCAGTACTTC
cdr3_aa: CASSQWTSGSGSETQYF

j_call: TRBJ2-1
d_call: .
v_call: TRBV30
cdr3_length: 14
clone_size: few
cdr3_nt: TGTGCCTGGAGTGTTTCGCGGAGGTACAATGAGCAGTTCTTC
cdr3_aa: CAWSVSRRYNEQFF

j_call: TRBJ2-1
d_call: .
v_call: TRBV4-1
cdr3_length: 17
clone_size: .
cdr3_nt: TGCGCCAGCAGCCAAGTCCCGGGGGGGACAGTAAACAATGAGCAGTTCTTC
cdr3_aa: CASSQVPGGTVNNEQFF